The rows below give T cell receptor beta chains drawn from one sample of a study of blood T cell repertoires in COVID-19. Only in-frame clones appear in the TCRdb table, and some are missing; sequencing was by immunoSEQ multiplex PCR. Counted here are 90,000 to 140,000 clones, approximately 78% occurring once; the ten biggest clones make up 15%. The sequenced sample was peripheral blood. Receptors originate from an elderly woman with acute or convalescent COVID-19. Both conserved end residues are part of each CDR3. A D gene is named only where the DNA matches it firmly. Size is stated for part of the rows, as once, few or many counts, or as a class when the clone is expanded.

14,TRBJ1-6,TRBV6-6,once,TRBD1,CASSYGQADSPLHF,TGTGCCAGCAGTTATGGACAGGCAGATTCACCCCTCCACTTT
13,TRBJ2-3,TRBV4-3,.,.,CASSQGRAGTQYF,TGCGCCAGCAGCCAAGGAAGAGCTGGTACGCAGTATTTT
16,TRBJ2-1,TRBV6-1,.,.,CASSETGLTIGNEQFF,TGTGCCAGCAGTGAAACCGGACTTACCATTGGTAATGAGCAGTTCTTC
15,TRBJ2-1,TRBV28,.,TRBD2,CASSFRTSGYNEQFF,TGTGCCAGCAGCTTCCGGACTAGCGGGTACAATGAGCAGTTCTTC
15,TRBJ2-5,TRBV6-1,.,TRBD1,CASSEASGGTKTQYF,TGTGCCAGCAGTGAAGCTTCAGGGGGCACGAAGACCCAGTACTTC
16,TRBJ2-3,TRBV5-4,.,TRBD2,CASSYSSGSRTDTQYF,TGTGCCAGCAGCTATTCTAGCGGGAGTCGAACAGATACGCAGTATTTT
14,TRBJ1-3,TRBV28,.,TRBD1,CASSTPGGGNTIYF,TGTGCCAGCAGTACGCCAGGGGGTGGAAACACCATATATTTT
15,TRBJ2-1,TRBV7-6,.,TRBD2,CASSSGSGKFNEQFF,TGTGCCAGCAGCTCCGGGAGCGGGAAATTCAATGAGCAGTTCTTC
13,TRBJ1-2,TRBV15,.,TRBD1,CATSPQGIDGYTF,TGTGCCACCAGTCCACAGGGGATCGATGGCTACACCTTC
13,TRBJ2-2,TRBV27,.,.,CASSFQGTGELFF,TGTGCCAGCAGTTTTCAGGGCACCGGGGAGCTGTTTTTT
11,TRBJ2-1,TRBV20-1,once,.,CRGDKNNEQFF,TGCAGAGGGGACAAGAACAATGAGCAGTTCTTC
15,TRBJ1-6,TRBV27,.,TRBD1,CASRQSRTGVSPLHF,TGTGCCAGCAGACAGAGTCGGACAGGGGTTTCACCCCTCCACTTT
12,TRBJ2-3,TRBV3-1/TRBV3-2,few,.,CASSQVSDTQYF,TGTGCCAGCAGCCAAGTATCAGATACGCAGTATTTT
13,TRBJ2-1,TRBV29-1,.,TRBD1,CSVEANLQGATFF,TGCAGCGTTGAAGCCAACTTACAGGGGGCGACGTTCTTC
14,TRBJ2-1,TRBV29-1,.,.,CSVEGLARYNEQFF,TGCAGCGTTGAAGGTCTAGCAAGATACAATGAGCAGTTCTTC
17,TRBJ2-3,TRBV11-2,few,.,CASSLVRQALFTDTQYF,TGTGCCAGCAGCTTAGTCCGACAGGCGTTGTTCACAGATACGCAGTATTTT
14,TRBJ1-1,TRBV18,.,.,CASSPNGGNTEAFF,TGTGCCAGCTCACCCAACGGGGGTAACACTGAAGCTTTCTTT
16,TRBJ2-5,TRBV29-1,.,.,CSVEDPGQGLEGVQYF,TGCAGCGTTGAAGATCCGGGACAGGGACTAGAGGGGGTCCAGTACTTC
11,TRBJ2-2,TRBV2,.,.,CASSRTGELFF,TGTGCCAGCAGTCGGACCGGGGAGCTGTTTTTT
13,TRBJ2-2,TRBV28,.,.,CASSLTYTGELFF,TGTGCCAGCAGTTTGACTTACACCGGGGAGCTGTTTTTT
16,TRBJ2-5,TRBV24-1,.,TRBD2,CATSEGRTSVQETQYF,TGTGCCACCAGTGAAGGGAGGACTAGTGTTCAAGAGACCCAGTACTTC
14,TRBJ1-4,TRBV19,few,TRBD1,CASTHLGQGEKLFF,TGTGCCAGCACCCACCTAGGACAGGGTGAAAAACTGTTTTTT
11,TRBJ1-2,TRBV5-6,.,.,CASSFLLGYTF,TGTGCCAGCAGCTTCCTCTTAGGCTACACCTTC
15,TRBJ1-5,TRBV5-8,.,.,CASSLEGHGNQPQHF,TGTGCCAGCAGCTTGGAGGGACACGGCAATCAGCCCCAGCATTTT
15,TRBJ1-5,TRBV24-1,.,.,CATSGGRYGNQPQHF,TGTGCCACCAGCGGGGGTCGGTATGGGAATCAGCCCCAGCATTTT
16,TRBJ2-3,TRBV24-1,.,.,CATSDFGPGSTDTQYF,TGTGCCACCAGTGATTTTGGGCCGGGATCCACAGATACGCAGTATTTT
16,TRBJ2-7,TRBV6-6,.,TRBD2,CASSYSGLAVSYEQYF,TGTGCCAGCAGTTACTCGGGACTAGCGGTCTCCTACGAGCAGTACTTC
19,TRBJ2-3,TRBV27,.,TRBD2,CASSLKPPQASGRTDTQYF,TGTGCCAGCAGTTTAAAACCCCCCCAGGCTAGCGGGAGAACAGATACGCAGTATTTT
14,TRBJ2-2,TRBV10-1,few,.,CASNSVANTGELFF,TGCGCCAGCAATTCGGTCGCGAACACCGGGGAGCTGTTTTTT
13,TRBJ1-5,TRBV19,.,TRBD1,CASSDRGDQPQHF,TGTGCCTCTTCGGACAGGGGGGATCAGCCCCAGCATTTT
13,TRBJ1-5,TRBV4-1,.,.,CASSQDRGQPQHF,TGCGCCAGCAGCCAAGATCGAGGTCAGCCCCAGCATTTT
13,TRBJ2-5,TRBV30,once,.,CAWGVRVGETQYF,TGTGCCTGGGGGGTGCGGGTCGGGGAGACCCAGTACTTC
13,TRBJ1-2,TRBV19,.,TRBD1,CASTEGGRDGYTF,TGTGCCAGTACCGAAGGGGGCAGGGATGGCTACACCTTC
15,TRBJ2-5,TRBV11-2,.,.,CASSLRYTSEETQYF,TGTGCCAGCAGCTTAAGGTACACCTCGGAGGAGACCCAGTACTTC
13,TRBJ2-1,TRBV24-1,.,.,CATSEYRINEQFF,TGTGCCACCAGTGAGTACAGGATCAATGAGCAGTTCTTC
13,TRBJ2-5,TRBV2,.,.,CASSLAALRAQYF,TGTGCCAGCAGTTTGGCGGCCCTCCGGGCCCAGTACTTC
15,TRBJ2-7,TRBV18,.,.,CASSPGGTVIYEQYF,TGTGCCAGCTCACCGGGCGGGACAGTCATCTACGAGCAGTACTTC
15,TRBJ1-4,TRBV7-9,.,.,CASSPARATNEKLFF,TGTGCCAGCAGCCCCGCTCGGGCAACTAATGAAAAACTGTTTTTT
15,TRBJ1-4,TRBV10-3,.,TRBD1,CAISVNRGQGEKLFF,TGTGCCATCAGTGTCAACAGGGGGCAGGGTGAAAAACTGTTTTTT
16,TRBJ2-4,TRBV9,.,.,CASSVEGGEGKNIQYF,TGTGCCAGCAGCGTAGAAGGAGGGGAAGGCAAAAACATTCAGTACTTC
12,TRBJ2-1,TRBV29-1,.,.,CSVEVRDYEQFF,TGCAGCGTTGAAGTGAGGGATTATGAGCAGTTCTTC
15,TRBJ2-7,TRBV3-1/TRBV3-2,.,TRBD1,CASSQEGTGAYEQYF,TGTGCCAGCAGCCAAGAGGGGACAGGGGCCTACGAGCAGTACTTC